What follows is one T cell receptor (beta chain) and its context. The entry originates in a study of blood T cell repertoires in COVID-19. About the study: Nucleic acid was either cDNA or gDNA, and it came from T cells, B-cell-depleted T cells, or PBMCs.

The authors' processing: The authors estimated nucleated cell counts from reference gene primer amplification. The data were produced by immunoSEQ multiplex PCR, yet TCRdb's version contains in-frame clones alone and is incomplete. That table furnishes V, J and clone size, whereas the DNA furnished D and trimming. The data hold over 250,000 clones, with roughly 90% observed a single time. Participants were aged roughly 18 to 89 years from around 25 US areas. Clinical histories supplied by participants themselves formed the basis of cohort assignment. This CDR3 spans 17 amino acids. V lost 3 bases to trimming and J lost 5 bases; unmatched junction nucleotides: 13. From germline, CDR1 is SGDLS and CDR2 YYNGEE.

Sequences were obtained from PBMCs or T cells enriched from blood (not recorded which). V and J are TRBV9 and TRBJ2-1, with 8 bases aligning to TRBD1. This sequence originates from a woman younger than 30 who had recovered from COVID-19. The CDR3: CASSAPPGTGTNNEQFF. The CDR3 coding sequence is TGTGCCAGCAGCGCGCCCCCGGGGACAGGCACCAACAATGAGCAGTTCTTC.